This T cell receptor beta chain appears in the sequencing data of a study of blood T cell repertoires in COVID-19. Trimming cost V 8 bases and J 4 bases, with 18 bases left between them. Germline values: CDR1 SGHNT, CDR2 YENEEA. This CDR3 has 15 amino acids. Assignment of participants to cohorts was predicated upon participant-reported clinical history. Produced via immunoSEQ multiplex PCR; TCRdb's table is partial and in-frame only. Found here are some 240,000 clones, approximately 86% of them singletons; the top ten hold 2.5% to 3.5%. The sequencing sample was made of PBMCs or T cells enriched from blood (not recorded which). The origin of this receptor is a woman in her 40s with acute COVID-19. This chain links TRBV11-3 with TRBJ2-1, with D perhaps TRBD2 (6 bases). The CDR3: CASAPPSAGYNEQFF. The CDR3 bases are TGTGCCAGCGCTCCTCCCTCTGCGGGATACAATGAGCAGTTCTTC.